A selection of T cell receptor beta chains follows, all from one sample in a study of blood T cell repertoires in COVID-19. Some clones are missing from TCRdb's copy, which holds only in-frame ones; the method was immunoSEQ multiplex PCR. In the table there are about 200,000 clones, around 89% of which are singletons. The sample taken for sequencing was PBMCs or T cells enriched from blood (not recorded which). The receptors stem from a woman in her late teens or twenties who had recovered from COVID-19. Both conserved end residues are part of each CDR3. The D gene is left open where the match is weak. Some rows have no size entry. The others give once, few or many, or a class for an expanded clone.

abundance	v_gene	j_gene	d_gene	CDR3aa	CDR3nt
NA	TRBV24-1	TRBJ1-1	TRBD1	CATSSGTGFSEAFF	TGTGCCACCAGTTCCGGGACAGGGTTTTCTGAAGCTTTCTTT
NA	TRBV27	TRBJ2-5	NA	CASSFRRSKAETQYF	TGTGCCAGCAGTTTTAGGAGGTCGAAGGCAGAGACCCAGTACTTC
NA	TRBV4-1	TRBJ1-3	TRBD1	CASSQEWTGGRNTIYF	TGCGCCAGCAGCCAAGAATGGACAGGGGGCAGGAACACCATATATTTT
NA	TRBV6-5	TRBJ2-2	NA	CASREGRRTGELFF	TGTGCCAGCAGGGAGGGCAGGAGAACCGGGGAGCTGTTTTTT
NA	TRBV5-1	TRBJ2-7	TRBD1	CASSYPGQGYEQYF	TGCGCCAGCAGCTACCCGGGACAGGGCTACGAGCAGTACTTC
NA	TRBV5-1	TRBJ2-7	TRBD1	CASRSGTVSYEQYF	TGCGCCAGCAGGAGTGGGACAGTCTCCTACGAGCAGTACTTC
NA	TRBV9	TRBJ1-5	TRBD1	CASSVDRTGPPYQPQHF	TGTGCCAGCAGCGTAGATAGGACAGGGCCTCCTTATCAGCCCCAGCATTTT
NA	TRBV6-5	TRBJ1-1	TRBD1	CASSSRQGGAFF	TGTGCCAGCAGTTCAAGACAGGGAGGAGCTTTCTTT
once	TRBV11-2	TRBJ1-2	NA	CASSISEAERYTF	TGTGCCAGCAGCATTTCGGAGGCAGAGAGGTACACCTTC
NA	TRBV6-5	TRBJ1-1	NA	CASRGGALMNTEAFF	TGTGCCAGCAGAGGAGGAGCACTTATGAACACTGAAGCTTTCTTT
NA	TRBV11-2	TRBJ2-7	NA	CASSLGGVYEQYF	TGTGCCAGCAGCTTAGGGGGGGTCTACGAGCAGTACTTC
NA	TRBV6-5	TRBJ2-2	TRBD2	CASPSGVTTGELFF	TGTGCCAGCCCAAGCGGGGTGACCACCGGGGAGCTGTTTTTT
NA	TRBV14	TRBJ2-7	TRBD1	CASSHVDRGLGEQYF	TGTGCCAGCAGCCACGTCGACAGGGGGCTGGGCGAGCAGTACTTC
medium-sized	TRBV21-1	TRBJ2-1	NA	CASSIPGLAGVGEQFF	TGTGCCAGCAGCATACCGGGACTAGCGGGGGTAGGTGAGCAGTTCTTC
NA	TRBV24-1	TRBJ1-5	NA	CATSVSSNQPQHF	TGTGCCACCAGTGTGAGTAGCAATCAGCCCCAGCATTTT
NA	TRBV9	TRBJ2-7	TRBD2	CASSVGGGAYEQYF	TGTGCCAGCAGCGTAGGTGGGGGGGCCTACGAGCAGTACTTC
once	TRBV2	TRBJ1-5	NA	CASSDTNSNQPQHF	TGTGCCAGCAGTGACACTAATAGCAATCAGCCCCAGCATTTT
few	TRBV29-1	TRBJ1-1	NA	CSGLNTEAFF	TGCAGCGGGCTGAACACTGAAGCTTTCTTT
NA	TRBV30	TRBJ1-6	NA	CAWTVSYNSPLHF	TGTGCCTGGACAGTCTCCTATAATTCACCCCTCCACTTT
NA	TRBV5-4	TRBJ1-1	NA	CASSLESGWETEAFF	TGTGCCAGCAGCTTGGAGTCAGGGTGGGAAACTGAAGCTTTCTTT
NA	TRBV5-1	TRBJ2-2	NA	CASSLVDFTGELFF	TGCGCCAGCAGCTTGGTTGACTTCACCGGGGAGCTGTTTTTT
once	TRBV14	TRBJ1-2	NA	CASSLYSTLLSGYTF	TGTGCCAGCAGCCTATACTCGACACTGCTGAGTGGCTACACCTTC
few	TRBV6-1	TRBJ2-1	TRBD1	CASSDRGLHNEQFF	TGTGCCAGCAGTGACAGGGGGCTCCACAATGAGCAGTTCTTC
few	TRBV5-4	TRBJ1-6	TRBD1	CASSSAGGQGSYNSPLHF	TGTGCCAGCAGCTCTGCCGGTGGACAGGGGTCCTATAATTCACCCCTCCACTTT
NA	TRBV9	TRBJ2-3	TRBD2	CASSFSTSGTDTQYF	TGTGCCAGCAGCTTTTCGACTAGCGGCACAGATACGCAGTATTTT
NA	TRBV20-1	TRBJ1-1	NA	CSARGNTEAFF	TGCAGTGCTCGGGGGAACACTGAAGCTTTCTTT
NA	TRBV24-1	TRBJ1-2	NA	CATSPSAGNYGYTF	TGTGCCACCAGCCCATCGGCAGGAAACTATGGCTACACCTTC
few	TRBV5-1	TRBJ1-2	NA	CASSPAEGLYGYTF	TGCGCCAGCAGCCCCGCGGAGGGGCTCTATGGCTACACCTTC
NA	TRBV11-2	TRBJ1-6	NA	CASSMSSPLHF	TGTGCCAGCAGCATGAGTTCACCCCTCCACTTT
NA	TRBV5-1	TRBJ2-5	NA	CASSFAKGGLQETQYF	TGCGCCAGCAGCTTTGCCAAGGGGGGGCTGCAAGAGACCCAGTACTTC
NA	TRBV28	TRBJ1-2	TRBD1	CASSLAGQAVNYGYTF	TGTGCCAGCAGTTTAGCGGGACAGGCCGTTAACTATGGCTACACCTTC
NA	TRBV4-1	TRBJ2-7	TRBD1	CASSPGGRPYEQYF	TGCGCCAGCAGTCCAGGGGGCAGACCCTACGAGCAGTACTTC
NA	TRBV19	TRBJ1-2	NA	CASSISRGSGYTF	TGTGCCAGTAGTATTTCTCGGGGATCTGGCTACACCTTC
NA	TRBV11-2	TRBJ2-7	TRBD1	CASSPKDRGSYEQYF	TGTGCCAGCAGCCCAAAGGACAGGGGATCCTACGAGCAGTACTTC
NA	TRBV7-9	TRBJ1-6	TRBD1	CASSFAGTGTSPLHF	TGTGCCAGCAGCTTTGCCGGGACAGGGACTTCACCCCTCCACTTT
NA	TRBV2	TRBJ1-3	NA	CASTPGGNTIYF	TGTGCCAGCACCCCGGGGGGAAACACCATATATTTT
NA	TRBV19	TRBJ2-2	TRBD1	CASSPDRGYTGELFF	TGTGCCAGTAGTCCCGACAGGGGTTACACCGGGGAGCTGTTTTTT
few	TRBV9	TRBJ1-2	NA	CASSASGQPNYGYTF	TGTGCCAGCAGCGCATCGGGACAACCTAACTATGGCTACACCTTC
NA	TRBV10-3	TRBJ1-5	NA	CAISEDIEINQPQHF	TGTGCCATCAGTGAAGACATCGAGATCAATCAGCCCCAGCATTTT
NA	TRBV2	TRBJ1-1	NA	CASSVGRGQVAFF	TGTGCCAGCAGTGTTGGCAGGGGCCAGGTGGCTTTCTTT
NA	TRBV4-2	TRBJ2-7	TRBD2	CASSQDLAGAPYEQYF	TGTGCCAGCAGCCAAGATCTAGCGGGGGCCCCCTACGAGCAGTACTTC
NA	TRBV6-5	TRBJ1-1	TRBD1	CASSFRQGGRAFF	TGTGCCAGCAGTTTTCGACAGGGTGGGAGAGCTTTCTTT
NA	TRBV5-6	TRBJ2-3	NA	CASSLGLLRDTQYF	TGTGCCAGCAGCTTGGGACTCCTCCGAGATACGCAGTATTTT
few	TRBV6-1	TRBJ2-3	TRBD2	CASSVLPGGGTTDTQYF	TGTGCCAGCAGTGTCTTGCCTGGCGGGGGAACCACAGATACGCAGTATTTT
once	TRBV28	TRBJ2-7	NA	CASLLGGAARYEQYF	TGTGCCAGCCTCTTAGGGGGGGCCGCCCGCTACGAGCAGTACTTC
NA	TRBV2	TRBJ1-4	NA	CASSVWRVREKLFF	TGTGCCAGCAGTGTGTGGAGGGTGCGGGAAAAACTGTTTTTT
once	TRBV5-1	TRBJ2-7	NA	CASSFDRYEQYF	TGCGCCAGCAGCTTTGACAGGTACGAGCAGTACTTC
NA	TRBV11-2	TRBJ2-7	NA	CASSSSGYEQYF	TGTGCCAGCAGCTCCTCCGGGTACGAGCAGTACTTC
NA	TRBV2	TRBJ2-5	TRBD1	CASSLQGAGGTQYF	TGTGCCAGCAGTCTTCAGGGGGCCGGAGGGACCCAGTACTTC
NA	TRBV5-1	TRBJ2-5	NA	CASSSEAVGTQYF	TGCGCCAGCAGCTCCGAGGCAGTTGGGACCCAGTACTTC